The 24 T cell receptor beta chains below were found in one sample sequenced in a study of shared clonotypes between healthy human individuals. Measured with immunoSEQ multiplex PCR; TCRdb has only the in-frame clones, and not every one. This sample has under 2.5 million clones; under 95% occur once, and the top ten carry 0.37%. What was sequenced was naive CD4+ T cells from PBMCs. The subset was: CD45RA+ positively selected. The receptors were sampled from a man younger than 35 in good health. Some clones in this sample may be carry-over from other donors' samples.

CDR3 loop: CSVGRGSGAGGNEQFF. CDR3 bases: TGCAGCGTCGGTCGGGGGTCAGGGGCGGGAGGCAATGAGCAGTTCTTC. The chain recombines TRBV29-1 with TRBJ2-1; 8 bases align to TRBD2. CDR1 is SQVTM, CDR2 ANQGSEA, per germline. V trimming: 6 bases; J trimming: 6 bases; junction bases outside the gene matches: 16. The CDR3 has 16 residues.

The chain's CDR3 is CASSPFPDSSYEQYF. The CDR3 bases are TGTGCCAGCAGCCCCTTTCCGGACTCCAGCTACGAGCAGTACTTC. J is TRBJ2-7 and V is TRBV7-9, with TRBD2 as a possible D gene (5 bases). The CDR3 sequence is 15 residues long. V lost 5 bases to trimming and J lost 3 bases, with 17 bases between them. Germline CDR1 is SEHNR and CDR2 is FQNEAQ (reference sequence).

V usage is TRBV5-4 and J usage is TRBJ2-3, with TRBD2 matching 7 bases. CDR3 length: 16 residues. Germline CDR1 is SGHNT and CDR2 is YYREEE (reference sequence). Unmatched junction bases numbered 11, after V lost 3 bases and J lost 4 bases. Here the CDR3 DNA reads TGTGCCAGCAGCTCAGGACGGGAGGCCGGGTCAGATACGCAGTATTTT. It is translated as CASSSGREAGSDTQYF.

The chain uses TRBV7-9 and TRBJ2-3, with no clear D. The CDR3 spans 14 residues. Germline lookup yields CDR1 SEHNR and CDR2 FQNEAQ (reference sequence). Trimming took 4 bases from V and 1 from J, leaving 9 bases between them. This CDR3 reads CASSSPSRTDTQYF. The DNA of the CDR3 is TGTGCCAGCAGCTCGCCGTCGCGCACAGATACGCAGTATTTT.

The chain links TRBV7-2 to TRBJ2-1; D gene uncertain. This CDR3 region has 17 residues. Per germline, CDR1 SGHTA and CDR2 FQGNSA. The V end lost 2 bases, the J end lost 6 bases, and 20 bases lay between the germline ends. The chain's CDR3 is CASSLSPTPRTGNEQFF. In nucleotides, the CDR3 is TGTGCCAGCAGCTTATCCCCGACCCCCAGAACGGGCAATGAGCAGTTCTTC.

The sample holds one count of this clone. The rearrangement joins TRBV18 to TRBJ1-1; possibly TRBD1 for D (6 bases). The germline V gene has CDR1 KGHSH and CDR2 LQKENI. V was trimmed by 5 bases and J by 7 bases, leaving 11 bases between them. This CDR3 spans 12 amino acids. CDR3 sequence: CASSNGTYEAFF. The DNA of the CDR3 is TGTGCCAGCTCAAACGGGACATATGAAGCTTTCTTT.

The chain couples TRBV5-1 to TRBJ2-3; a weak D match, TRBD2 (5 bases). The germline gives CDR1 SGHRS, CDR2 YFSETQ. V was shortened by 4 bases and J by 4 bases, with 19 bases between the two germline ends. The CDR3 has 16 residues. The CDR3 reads CASSRQGPGESDTQYF. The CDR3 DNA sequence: TGCGCCAGCAGCCGCCAAGGACCCGGGGAGTCAGATACGCAGTATTTT.

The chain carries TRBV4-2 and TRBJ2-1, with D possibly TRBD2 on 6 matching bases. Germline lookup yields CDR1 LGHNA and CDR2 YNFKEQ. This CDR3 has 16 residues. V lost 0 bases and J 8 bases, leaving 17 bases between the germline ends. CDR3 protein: CASSQDTRLVFDEQFF. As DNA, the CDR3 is TGTGCCAGCAGCCAAGATACGCGACTAGTTTTCGATGAGCAGTTCTTC.

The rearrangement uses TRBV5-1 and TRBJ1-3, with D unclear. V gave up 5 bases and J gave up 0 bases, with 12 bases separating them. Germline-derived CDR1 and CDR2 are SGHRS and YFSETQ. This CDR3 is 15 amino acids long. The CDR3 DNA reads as TGCGCCAGCAGTCGAGACCCGAGCTCTGGAAACACCATATATTTT. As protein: CASSRDPSSGNTIYF.

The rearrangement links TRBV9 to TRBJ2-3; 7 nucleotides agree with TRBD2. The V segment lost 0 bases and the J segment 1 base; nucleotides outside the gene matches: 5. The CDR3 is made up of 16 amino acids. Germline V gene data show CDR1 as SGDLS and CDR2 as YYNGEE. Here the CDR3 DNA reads TGTGCCAGCAGCGTAGTTGCGGGAGAGCGCACAGATACGCAGTATTTT. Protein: CASSVVAGERTDTQYF.

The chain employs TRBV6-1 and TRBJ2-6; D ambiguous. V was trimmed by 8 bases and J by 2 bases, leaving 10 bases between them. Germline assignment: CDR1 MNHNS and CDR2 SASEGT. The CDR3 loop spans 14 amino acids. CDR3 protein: CASHPATGANVLTF. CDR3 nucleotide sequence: TGTGCCAGCCATCCAGCCACTGGGGCCAACGTCCTGACTTTC.

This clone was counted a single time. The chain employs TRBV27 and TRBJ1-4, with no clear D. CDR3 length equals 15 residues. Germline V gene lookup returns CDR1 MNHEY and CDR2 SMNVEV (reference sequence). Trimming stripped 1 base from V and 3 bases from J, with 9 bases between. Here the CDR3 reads CASSLFPPPNEKLFF. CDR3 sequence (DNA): TGTGCCAGCAGTTTATTCCCACCCCCTAATGAAAAACTGTTTTTT.

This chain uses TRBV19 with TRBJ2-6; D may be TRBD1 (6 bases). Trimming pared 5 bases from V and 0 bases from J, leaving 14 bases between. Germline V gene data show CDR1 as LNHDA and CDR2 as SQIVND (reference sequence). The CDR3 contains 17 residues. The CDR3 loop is CASSPPPGASGANVLTF. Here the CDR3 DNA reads TGTGCCAGTAGTCCCCCCCCAGGGGCCTCTGGGGCCAACGTCCTGACTTTC.

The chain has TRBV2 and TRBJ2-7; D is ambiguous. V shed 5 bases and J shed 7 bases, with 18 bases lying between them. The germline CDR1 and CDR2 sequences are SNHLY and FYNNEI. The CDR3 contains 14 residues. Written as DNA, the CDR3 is TGTGCCAGCAGTTACCTACAGCCAGAAGGGGAGCAGTACTTC. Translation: CASSYLQPEGEQYF.

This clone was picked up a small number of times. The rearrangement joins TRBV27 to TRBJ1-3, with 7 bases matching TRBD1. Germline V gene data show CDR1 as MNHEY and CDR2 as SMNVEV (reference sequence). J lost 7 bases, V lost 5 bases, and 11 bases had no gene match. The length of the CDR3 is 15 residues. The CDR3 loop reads CASSRDRDEGNTIYF. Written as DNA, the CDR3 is TGTGCCAGCAGTCGAGACAGGGATGAGGGGAACACCATATATTTT.

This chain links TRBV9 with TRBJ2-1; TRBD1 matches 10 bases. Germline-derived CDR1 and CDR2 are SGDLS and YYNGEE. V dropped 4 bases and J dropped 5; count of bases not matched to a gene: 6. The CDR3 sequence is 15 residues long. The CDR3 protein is CASSPLGQGDNEQFF. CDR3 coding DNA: TGTGCCAGCAGCCCTCTTGGACAGGGGGACAATGAGCAGTTCTTC.

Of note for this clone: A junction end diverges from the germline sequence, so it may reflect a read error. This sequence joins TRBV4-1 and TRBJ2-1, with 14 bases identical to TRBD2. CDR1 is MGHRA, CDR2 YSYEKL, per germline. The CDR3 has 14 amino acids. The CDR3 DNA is TGCGCCAGCAGCCAGCCCGGGACTAGCGGGAGAAGGCTCTTC. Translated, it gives CASSQPGTSGRRLF.

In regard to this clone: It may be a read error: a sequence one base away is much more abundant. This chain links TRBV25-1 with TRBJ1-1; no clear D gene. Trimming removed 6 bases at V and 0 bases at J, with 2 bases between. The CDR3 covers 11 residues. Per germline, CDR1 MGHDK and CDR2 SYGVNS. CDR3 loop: CASSMNTEAFF. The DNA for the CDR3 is TGTGCCAGCAGCATGAACACTGAAGCTTTCTTT.

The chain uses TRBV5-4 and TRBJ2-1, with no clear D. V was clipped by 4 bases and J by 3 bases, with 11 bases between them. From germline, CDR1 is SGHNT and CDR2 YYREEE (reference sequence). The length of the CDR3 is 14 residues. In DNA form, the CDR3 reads TGTGCCAGCAGCCCAAGAGACGGCTACAATGAGCAGTTCTTC. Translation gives CASSPRDGYNEQFF.

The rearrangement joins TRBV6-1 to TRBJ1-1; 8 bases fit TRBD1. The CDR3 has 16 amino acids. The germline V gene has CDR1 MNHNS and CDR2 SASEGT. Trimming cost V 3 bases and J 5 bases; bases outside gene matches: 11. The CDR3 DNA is TGTGCCAGCAGTGATGGACAGGGCGGATTGGAAACTGAAGCTTTCTTT. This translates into CASSDGQGGLETEAFF.

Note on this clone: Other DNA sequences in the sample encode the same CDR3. CDR3 sequence: CSARGDGYTF. The CDR3 DNA follows: TGCAGTGCCAGGGGAGATGGCTACACCTTC. The genes are TRBV20-1 and TRBJ1-2; possibly TRBD1 for D (6 bases). Trimming removed 6 bases at V and 6 bases at J, with 8 bases between. CDR1 and CDR2 from the germline V gene are DFQATT and SNEGSKA (reference sequence). This CDR3 has 10 residues.

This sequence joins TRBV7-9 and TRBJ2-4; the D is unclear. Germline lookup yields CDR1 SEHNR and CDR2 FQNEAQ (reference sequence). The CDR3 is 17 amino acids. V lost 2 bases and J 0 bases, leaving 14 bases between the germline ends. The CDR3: CASSLYGTALAKNIQYF. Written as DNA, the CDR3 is TGTGCCAGCAGCTTATACGGCACCGCATTAGCCAAAAACATTCAGTACTTC.

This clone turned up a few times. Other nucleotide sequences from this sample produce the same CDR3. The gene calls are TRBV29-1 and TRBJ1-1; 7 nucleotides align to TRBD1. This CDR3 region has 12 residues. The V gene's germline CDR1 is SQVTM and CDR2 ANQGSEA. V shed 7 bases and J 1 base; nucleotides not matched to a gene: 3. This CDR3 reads CSGRTGNTEAFF. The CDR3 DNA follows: TGCAGCGGGCGGACAGGGAACACTGAAGCTTTCTTT. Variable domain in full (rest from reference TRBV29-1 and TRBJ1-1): SAVISQKPSRDICQRGTSLTIQCQVDSQVTMMFWYRQQPGQSLTLIATANQGSEATYESGFVIDKFPISRPNLTFSTLTVSNMSPEDSSIYLCSGRTGNTEAFFGQGTRLTVV.

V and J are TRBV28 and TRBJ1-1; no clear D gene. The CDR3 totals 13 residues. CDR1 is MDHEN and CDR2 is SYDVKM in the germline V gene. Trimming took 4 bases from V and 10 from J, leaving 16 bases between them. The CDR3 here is CASSSANTQGAFF. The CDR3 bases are TGTGCCAGCAGTTCCGCCAACACCCAAGGAGCTTTCTTT.